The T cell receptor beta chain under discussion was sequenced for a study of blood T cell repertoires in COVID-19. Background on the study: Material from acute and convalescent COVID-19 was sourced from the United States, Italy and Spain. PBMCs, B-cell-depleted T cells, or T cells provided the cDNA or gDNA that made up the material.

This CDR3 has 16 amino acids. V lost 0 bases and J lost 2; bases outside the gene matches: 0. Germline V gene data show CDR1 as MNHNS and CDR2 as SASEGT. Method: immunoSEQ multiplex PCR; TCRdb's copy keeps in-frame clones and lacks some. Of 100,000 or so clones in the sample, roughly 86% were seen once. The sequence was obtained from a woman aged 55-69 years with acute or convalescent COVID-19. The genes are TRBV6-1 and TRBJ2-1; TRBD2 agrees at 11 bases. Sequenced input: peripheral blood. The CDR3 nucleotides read TGTGCCAGCAGTGAAGCGGGACTAGCGGCCTACAATGAGCAGTTCTTC. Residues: CASSEAGLAAYNEQFF.